This T cell receptor (beta chain) was captured in a study of cytomegalovirus exposure and HLA in healthy donors. Study-wide points: Previous analysis showed most TCR beta V segments were productive about 87% or about 30% of the time.

A single count supports this clone. Its specificity is not known. The PCR contained 60 Vbeta and 13 Jbeta primers. TCRdb's table, derived via immunoSEQ multiplex PCR, lists solely in-frame clones and lacks some. The repertoire consists of 95,000 to 150,000 clones, with over 65% occurring once and the leading ten covering about 3%. Germline V CDR1 and CDR2: SGHRS, YFSETQ. The V gene end was trimmed by 4 bases and the J gene end by 4 bases; junction bases not matched to a gene: 6. This CDR3 region has 14 residues. The specimen was PBMCs. The clonotype comes from a woman aged 40 to 50 in good health and CMV-seropositive. The V and J genes are TRBV5-1 and TRBJ2-5; TRBD2 agrees at 8 bases. CDR3 residues: CASSPGGGGETQYF. DNA for the CDR3: TGCGCCAGCAGCCCCGGGGGGGGAGGAGAGACCCAGTACTTC.